This TCR beta chain was identified during a study of shared T cell receptors in the human thymus. Germline loops: CDR1 LNHDA, CDR2 SQIVND (reference sequence). V was shortened by 8 bases and J by 3 bases, with 8 bases between the two germline ends. The CDR3 length is 13 residues. Assay: immunoSEQ multiplex PCR; the TCRdb copy retains only in-frame clones and omits some. The data show 700,000 or so clones, with roughly 85% seen just once and 0.008% to 0.011% held by the top ten. This same sample was also taken into another study, of human thymus T cells. That source adds: Corrective cardiac surgery supplied the resected thymus tissue.

The source of this sequence is a girl under two years old with a congenital heart defect. V is TRBV19 and J is TRBJ1-6; the D gene is possibly TRBD1 (5 bases). Specimen: thymocytes. CDR3 protein: CASQGDYNSPLHF. CDR3 bases: TGTGCCAGTCAAGGGGACTATAATTCACCCCTCCACTTT.